This T cell receptor beta chain was documented in a study of blood T cell repertoires in COVID-19. Study in general: The United States, Italy and Spain provided the acute and convalescent COVID-19 samples.

Trimming left V 6 bases short and J 8 bases short, with 11 bases between. Germline CDR1 is SQVTM and CDR2 is ANQGSEA. The CDR3 is 11 amino acids. This clone appeared a single time. The protocol was immunoSEQ multiplex PCR, while the TCRdb copy is restricted to in-frame clones and leaves out a portion. The table records fewer than 350,000 clones, roughly 89% of them present only once. The rearrangement uses TRBV29-1 and TRBJ2-1, with a possible D match to TRBD2 (5 bases). This clonotype originated in a man in his forties with acute or convalescent COVID-19. Sequenced material: peripheral blood. The CDR3 sequence is CSVGLADEQFF. The CDR3, as DNA: TGCAGCGTCGGACTTGCAGATGAGCAGTTCTTC.